Below, 8 T cell receptor beta chains from the same sample are listed, as sequenced in a study of regulatory and conventional T cells in RAG deficiency. Sequenced by immunoSEQ multiplex PCR; TCRdb stores in-frame clones only, minus some. Among 30,000 to 35,000 clones listed, just under 90% were seen once. These data were also reused for a study on regulatory T cells. That study reports: Amplification used 52 TRBV primers and 13 TRBJ primers.

The sequenced material came from CD8+ T cells sorted from blood. These receptor sequences come from a human donor in good health.

The CDR3 here is CASSEDGTGVYSNSYEQYF. The CDR3 DNA reads as TGTGCCAGCAGTGAAGATGGGACAGGGGTTTATTCAAACTCCTACGAGCAGTACTTC. V usage is TRBV6-1 and J usage is TRBJ2-7; TRBD1 matches 10 bases. The CDR3 is 19 amino acids. In germline, CDR1 is MNHNS, CDR2 SASEGT. With V trimmed by 1 base and J by 0 bases, 12 bases remained unmatched.

This clone appeared a single time. This sequence joins TRBV27 and TRBJ1-2; 7 positions agree with TRBD1. The CDR3 spans 17 residues. In germline, CDR1 is MNHEY, CDR2 SMNVEV (reference sequence). J was trimmed by 2 bases and V by 5 bases; bases with no gene match: 14. In nucleotides, the CDR3 is TGTGCCAGCAGTCTTCGACTACCCACAGGGGTGAACTATGGCTACACCTTC. Amino acid sequence: CASSLRLPTGVNYGYTF.

J is TRBJ2-5 and V is TRBV6-1; D assignment may be TRBD1 or TRBD2 (5 bases each). There are 12 residues in the CDR3. V lost 6 bases, J lost 3 bases, and 8 bases lay in between. Germline V gives CDR1 MNHNS, CDR2 SASEGT. The CDR3 DNA reads TGTGCCAGCAGAGGGACGGAAGAGACCCAGTACTTC. This encodes CASRGTEETQYF.

V usage is TRBV27 and J usage is TRBJ1-1, with TRBD1 as a possible D gene (5 bases). Trimming cost V 3 bases and J 5 bases, with 16 bases left between them. Germline V gene lookup returns CDR1 MNHEY and CDR2 SMNVEV (reference sequence). This CDR3 has 15 amino acids. The CDR3: CASSLVQDMSTEAFF. DNA of the CDR3: TGTGCCAGCAGTTTGGTACAGGACATGAGTACTGAAGCTTTCTTT.

The CDR3 coding sequence is TGTGCCAGCAGCGGTTGGGACAGGGCATCGACTAACTATGGCTACACCTTC. This gives the protein CASSGWDRASTNYGYTF. The rearrangement uses TRBV9 and TRBJ1-2, with 9 bases fitting TRBD1. This CDR3 comprises 17 residues. V was clipped by 3 bases and J by 0 bases; unmatched bases: 9. Germline V lookup: CDR1 SGDLS, CDR2 YYNGEE.

This chain uses TRBV2 with TRBJ2-3; 12 nucleotides agree with TRBD2. This CDR3 has 18 amino acids. Germline V gene sequence: CDR1 SNHLY, CDR2 FYNNEI. V lost 2 bases and J lost 4; bases outside the gene matches: 10. CDR3 DNA sequence: TGTGCCAGCAGTGAATCCCTAGCGGGGGGGCTTTTCGCAGATACGCAGTATTTT. It yields the protein CASSESLAGGLFADTQYF.

With regard to this clone: Other DNA sequences in this sample translate to the same CDR3. The chain couples TRBV12-5 to TRBJ1-1, with unresolved D. There are 15 residues in the CDR3. Germline CDR1 is LGHNT and CDR2 is FRNRAP. Trimming took off 1 base at V and 6 bases at J, with 15 bases between the two ends. CDR3 nucleotides: TGTGCTAGTGGTTTGGCTCGTAACCGGTCCCCTGAAGCTTTCTTT. Translation: CASGLARNRSPEAFF. Full variable domain (outside the CDR3, taken from reference TRBV12-5 and TRBJ1-1): DARVTQTPRHKVTEMGQEVTMRCQPILGHNTVFWYRQTMMQGLELLAYFRNRAPLDDSGMPKDRFSAEMPDATLATLKIQPSEPRDSAVYFCASGLARNRSPEAFFGQGTRLTVV.

This chain connects TRBV2 to TRBJ1-5; 8 bases fit TRBD1. Trimming took 3 bases from V and 4 from J; bases not matched to a gene: 11. CDR1 and CDR2 from the germline V gene are SNHLY and FYNNEI. The CDR3 runs to 17 residues. The CDR3 is CASSDGTGSWRNQPQHF. The DNA of the CDR3 is TGTGCCAGCAGTGACGGGACAGGTTCCTGGCGGAATCAGCCCCAGCATTTT.